This entry features one T cell receptor beta chain sequence. Its antigen remains unidentified. One base away there is no much larger clone; base qualities are not given. This sample was taken from a study of blood T cell repertoires in COVID-19 (dated by TCRdb to between 2020 and 2021). Context from the whole study: Samples from collaborators originated in the United States, Italy and Spain and spanned both the acute and convalescent phases of COVID-19. The repertoires were made available in a free public database intended to serve as a resource for research on the immune response to SARS-CoV-2. Where available, HLA class I and class II types were obtained from metadata supplied by the sample provider rather than from assay-based typing. Deeply sampled blood TCRbeta repertoires from subjects exposed to, actively infected with, or recovered from COVID-19 were included in the dataset. The samples were drawn from the first 160 participants of the ongoing ImmuneRACE study and from roughly 1,300 subjects provided by 6 global collaborators. Sample metadata almost always included a de-identified subject ID, COVID-19 status, age in years and sex. The prospective study material was composed of cDNA or gDNA derived from T cells, B-cell-depleted T cells, or PBMCs.

Broad study findings and their caveats: How much clinical and demographic metadata was included differed by source and by participant, and the metadata was provided uncurated.

The immunoSEQ Assay, a bias-controlled multiplex PCR, was used to amplify TCRbeta CDR3 regions from genomic DNA. Concerning the study's data processing: The number of nucleated cells in each sample was estimated by amplification of reference gene primers within the assay. To quantify the absolute abundance of each unique TCRbeta CDR3 rearrangement, sequence reads were collapsed and filtered. For each sample, productive Simpson clonality was calculated by taking the square root of Simpson's diversity index across productive rearrangements. TCRdb carries this immuneACCESS record with in-frame sequences only. Its versions omit some clonotypes, under half of them owing to an unresolved V gene in the studies checked, with the rest unexplained. D and trimming come from the DNA, and the V and J calls and clone size come from that table. In this sample the table shows 65,000 to 95,000 clones, nearly 90% of which occur a single time. The ten largest clones capture under 10% of the sample.

The collaborating institutions used their own protocols to collect whole blood in K2EDTA tubes. For TCRbeta analysis, collaborators shipped samples in one of three forms: frozen whole blood, isolated PBMCs, or DNA extracted from either of those sample types. This sequence was found in an elderly man with acute or convalescent COVID-19. Sequences were obtained from peripheral blood.

The DNA is as follows: TGTGCCAGCTCCCGGGACAGGAAAGAGACCCAGTACTTC. It translates as CASSRDRKETQYF. Recombination connected TRBV7-2 to TRBJ2-5; 8 junctional bases match TRBD1. Via the germline V gene, CDR1 is SGHTA and CDR2 FQGNSA. V is cut back by 8 bases and J by 3 bases, with 5 bases in the junction unmatched. CDR3 length: 13 amino acids, cysteine to phenylalanine. Kept here is only the CDR3 DNA, which spans 39 bases and is read in frame from base 1.